The clone carrying this T cell receptor (beta chain) was counted a few times. Its antigen is still unknown. Based on a CD8+CD4-CCR7+CD45RA+ profile, naive CD8 T cells were sorted. TCRdb re-called the PCR reads through MiXCR, storing one row per CDR3 protein. The sample carries approximately 500,000 distinct CDR3 sequences, 20% to 25% recorded once. The record originates from a study of molecular identifiers for immune sequencing clone quantification. Study-wide results and limits: Clones above 20 RNA copies contained over 97% of effector molecules and under 1% of naive molecules.

CDR3 length: 14 residues. The V gene's germline CDR1 is MNHNY and CDR2 SVGAGI (reference sequence). The germline V and J ends were trimmed by 6 bases and 6 bases, with 17 bases remaining between them. J is TRBJ1-1 and V is TRBV6-6; a weak D match, TRBD1 (5 bases). The source of this sequence is a human donor in good health. Some libraries in this study had Jurkat cell RNA spiked in. Material for sequencing was naive CD8+ T cells from blood, with Jurkat cell RNA spiked in. Subset defined: FACS-sorted CD8+CD4-CCR7+CD45RA+ naive T cells. The CDR3 is CASSRGPYLAEAFF. The DNA of the CDR3 is TGTGCCAGCAGCCGGGGACCCTATCTCGCTGAAGCTTTCTTT.